This is a list of T cell receptor beta chains from one sample in a study of cytomegalovirus exposure and HLA in healthy donors. TCRdb's copy holds only in-frame clones and misses some; the assay was immunoSEQ multiplex PCR. Here the sample spans about 96,000 clones, roughly 74% being singletons. Sequencing was done on a sample of PBMCs. These receptors were taken from a female donor in good health and CMV-seropositive. CDR3s include the opening cysteine and the closing phenylalanine or tryptophan. The D gene is left open where the match is weak. Size tells how often a clone was seen (once, few, many) or the class of an expanded clone, and some rows leave it out.

clone_size	v_call	d_call	j_call	cdr3_nt	cdr3_aa
.	TRBV25-1	.	TRBJ2-6	TGTGCCAGCAGTGAATCCCGGAGCTCTGGGGCCAACGTCCTGACTTTC	CASSESRSSGANVLTF
few	TRBV6-1	TRBD2	TRBJ2-1	TGTGCCAGCACCCCGGGACTAGTCGGCAATGAGCAGTTCTTC	CASTPGLVGNEQFF
few	TRBV5-6	.	TRBJ1-1	TGTGCCAGCAGTTTTGGGGGGATCTTGCCTGAAGCTTTCTTT	CASSFGGILPEAFF
.	TRBV28	.	TRBJ1-2	TGTGCCAGCAGTTTAGGAGTCTATGGCTACACCTTC	CASSLGVYGYTF
.	TRBV25-1	.	TRBJ1-1	TGTGCCAGCAGTGAGCTAGGTCAGGGGATAGAAGCTTTCTTT	CASSELGQGIEAFF
once	TRBV29-1	.	TRBJ1-2	TGCAGCGTTGAAGGGACCGGGAGTCCGACGGGCTACACCTTC	CSVEGTGSPTGYTF
.	TRBV5-4	.	TRBJ2-1	TGTGCCAGCAGCGCGGGGGGACAGAAATACAATGAGCAGTTCTTC	CASSAGGQKYNEQFF
.	TRBV5-1	TRBD2	TRBJ2-7	TGCGCCAGCAGTCGGGGGGCCTACGAGCAGTACTTC	CASSRGAYEQYF
.	TRBV28	.	TRBJ1-1	TGTGCCAGCAGTTTAGGTCAGGCTAACACTGAAGCTTTCTTT	CASSLGQANTEAFF
.	TRBV30	.	TRBJ2-2	TGTGCCTGGAGTCCTTCCCTAGTCGGGGAGCTGTTTTTT	CAWSPSLVGELFF
.	TRBV29-1	TRBD1	TRBJ1-3	TGCAGCGTTGAAACAGGGGGCGACGGAAACACCATATATTTT	CSVETGGDGNTIYF
.	TRBV5-1	.	TRBJ2-5	TGCGCCAGCACAAGCGGCGGACCCACGTCCGGAGAGACCCAGTACTTC	CASTSGGPTSGETQYF
.	TRBV28	.	TRBJ1-6	TGTGCCAGCAGTCGGGATCATAATTCACCCCTCCACTTT	CASSRDHNSPLHF
.	TRBV30	.	TRBJ2-5	TGTGCCTGGAGAATTGGAGGCGTAGAGACCCAGTACTTC	CAWRIGGVETQYF
.	TRBV6-5	TRBD1	TRBJ1-2	TGTGCCAGCAGTTCTCATAGGAGGGGGCGGGTTGGCTACACCTTC	CASSSHRRGRVGYTF
once	TRBV30	TRBD1	TRBJ1-5	TGTGCCTGGCGGAGGGGGACAGGGGACAATCAGCCCCAGCATTTT	CAWRRGTGDNQPQHF
.	TRBV9	.	TRBJ1-1	TGTGCCAGCAGCAGACAGATGAACACTGAAGCTTTCTTT	CASSRQMNTEAFF
.	TRBV7-9	.	TRBJ2-5	TGTGCCAGCAGCCCTAGCCCCAGGACCCAGTACTTC	CASSPSPRTQYF
.	TRBV2	TRBD2	TRBJ2-5	TGTGCCAGCAGTGAACGGGAGACTAGCGGGGGTTACCAAGAGACCCAGTACTTC	CASSERETSGGYQETQYF
few	TRBV29-1	.	TRBJ2-4	TGCAGCGCTCTCGAGGAGATAGACATTCAGTACTTC	CSALEEIDIQYF
.	TRBV7-9	.	TRBJ1-4	TGTGCCAGCAGCTGGGACACCGTTAATGAAAAACTGTTTTTT	CASSWDTVNEKLFF
.	TRBV2	TRBD1	TRBJ2-1	TGTGCCAGCAGTTTCGGACAGGGGCGGATGAATGAGCAGTTCTTC	CASSFGQGRMNEQFF
once	TRBV7-2	TRBD1	TRBJ1-1	TGTGCCAGCAGCTTCCAGACAGGGCTCAACACTGAAGCTTTCTTT	CASSFQTGLNTEAFF
.	TRBV7-2	.	TRBJ2-3	TGTGCCAGCGAATCCCGGGGGGCAAGCACCGTACCCCAATATACGCAGTATTTT	CASESRGASTVPQYTQYF
.	TRBV4-1	TRBD2	TRBJ2-1	TGCGCCAGCAGCCAAGAAGGACCTAGCGGGAGGGCCGATGAGCAGTTCTTC	CASSQEGPSGRADEQFF
.	TRBV18	TRBD1	TRBJ2-5	TGTGCCAGCTCACCCCAGACAGGGGGCCACCAAGAGACCCAGTACTTC	CASSPQTGGHQETQYF
few	TRBV5-6	.	TRBJ1-6	TGTGCCAGCAGCTTGACTGAGACACCCCTCCACTTT	CASSLTETPLHF
few	TRBV5-6	.	TRBJ2-7	TGTGCCAGCAGCCTGCGGTCCTACGAGCAGTACTTC	CASSLRSYEQYF
.	TRBV6-5	.	TRBJ2-2	TGTGCCAGCAGTTACCAATTAGCCACCGGGGAGCTGTTTTTT	CASSYQLATGELFF
.	TRBV5-1	.	TRBJ2-3	TGCGCCAGCACCAAGGCGATTAGGAGCGCAGATACGCAGTATTTT	CASTKAIRSADTQYF
.	TRBV19	TRBD1	TRBJ2-7	TGTGCCAGTACCGTGACAGGGGGCGGCCACGAGCAGTACTTC	CASTVTGGGHEQYF
.	TRBV28	.	TRBJ2-7	TGTGCCAGCCGCGGCACCTTCTACGAGCAGTACTTC	CASRGTFYEQYF
.	TRBV30	.	TRBJ1-2	TGTGCCTGGATAGGAGAATCTCCTTATGGCTACACCTTC	CAWIGESPYGYTF
.	TRBV28	.	TRBJ2-2	TGTGCCAGCAGCCTAGAGGTGCCCGGGGAGCTGTTTTTT	CASSLEVPGELFF
few	TRBV5-1	.	TRBJ2-7	TGCGCCAGCAGCTTGGCAGGAAACTACGAGCAGTACTTC	CASSLAGNYEQYF
.	TRBV4-1	TRBD1	TRBJ2-2	TGCGCCAGCAGCCTAGCGACAGGGCCGAACACCGGGGAGCTGTTTTTT	CASSLATGPNTGELFF
.	TRBV4-3	TRBD1	TRBJ1-2	TGCGCCAGCAGCCAAGATCATGACAGGGTCTATGGCTACACCTTC	CASSQDHDRVYGYTF
.	TRBV28	.	TRBJ1-2	TGTGCCAGCAGTGTGGGCAGGGTTAATGGCTACACCTTC	CASSVGRVNGYTF
.	TRBV6-5	.	TRBJ2-1	TGTGCCAGCAGTCCGTTGGTGTGGCGGGCGGGGCAGTTCTTC	CASSPLVWRAGQFF
.	TRBV4-3	.	TRBJ1-3	TGCGCCAGCAGCCAGCAAACAGGGACTGGAAACACCATATATTTT	CASSQQTGTGNTIYF
.	TRBV6-4	TRBD2	TRBJ2-3	TGTGCCAGCAGTGCGATAGCGGGACCCACAGATACGCAGTATTTT	CASSAIAGPTDTQYF